This T cell receptor (beta chain) came from a study of T cells in localized non-small cell lung cancer. Some clones are missing from TCRdb's copy, which holds only in-frame ones; the method was immunoSEQ multiplex PCR. This table has a few thousand clones, roughly 45% appearing once. Study conclusions and caveats: Higher blood T cell density went with longer overall survival. Because only a single region of the tumor was sequenced, heterogeneity remains possible. In adjacent lung appeared a median around 54 of the top 100 tumor clones.

The CDR3 runs 18 residues. The V segment lost 4 bases and the J segment 1 base; nucleotides outside the gene matches: 11. Germline V CDR1 and CDR2: KGHSH, LQKENI. Concerning this clone: Its specificity is not known.

The TCR sequence derives from a man aged 35-69 years with stage I lung adenocarcinoma. Sample: lung tumor tissue, taken before any cancer treatment. The chain has TRBV18 and TRBJ1-2; the match to TRBD1 covers 11 bases. CDR3 nucleotides: TGTGCCAGCTCACGCACCGGGACAGGGGGGCTTATTAACTATGGCTACACCTTC. As protein: CASSRTGTGGLINYGYTF.